This T cell receptor beta chain was obtained from a study of regulatory T cells in long-lasting Graves disease. Time point in this sample: persistent/refractory GD, antithyroid drugs over 5 years with positive TRAb. Making the TCR library involved RNA that had been extracted from PBMCs. TCR beta libraries were built with iRepertoire HTBI primers and Arm-PCR of CDR3 regions. TCRdb re-called the multiplex PCR reads through MiXCR, storing one row per CDR3 protein. The sample holds fewer than 550,000 distinct CDR3 sequences; approximately 21% are singletons and the top ten take 6.5% to 9%. This CDR3 is built from 12 residues. V was pared by 8 bases and J by 6 bases, with 11 bases between. CDR1 and CDR2 (germline): MNHNS, SASEGT.

The chain uses TRBV6-1 and TRBJ1-5; no reliable D call. The TCR originated in a female donor with Graves disease. Material: peripheral blood mononuclear cells (PBMCs), obtained when the disease was refractory, from a patient treated with antithyroid drugs. For the CDR3, the DNA is TGTGCCAGCCAGTCGGTCGGTCAGCCCCAGCATTTT. It is translated as CASQSVGQPQHF.